The 15 T cell receptor beta chains in this list originate from one sample, sequenced in a study of shared clonotypes between healthy human individuals. Naivety among CD8 cells was defined by CD45RO negativity and positive CCR7 selection, thereby excluding terminally differentiated effector memory CD45RA+ cells. Clones were read by immunoSEQ multiplex PCR, and TCRdb kept only the in-frame ones, dropping some. The sample carries about 590,000 clones, 95% to 96% recorded once. The sample consisted of naive CD8+ T cells sorted from blood. The origin of the receptors is a woman aged 25-40 years in good health.

The chain links TRBV10-2 to TRBJ2-5; D is possibly TRBD1 or TRBD2 (5 bases each). V dropped 0 bases and J dropped 7 bases, with 12 bases sitting between them. This CDR3 region has 14 residues. Germline values: CDR1 WSHSY, CDR2 SAAADI. CDR3 region: CASSESGTRGTQYF. CDR3 nucleotide sequence: TGCGCCAGCAGTGAGTCGGGGACCCGGGGGACCCAGTACTTC.

The rearrangement links TRBV11-2 to TRBJ1-4; 9 bases align to TRBD1. Germline V CDR1 and CDR2: SGHAT, FQNNGV. CDR3 length: 16 amino acids. J was trimmed by 7 bases and V by 0 bases; bases with no gene match: 6. Here the CDR3 reads CASSLDHRGPGEKLFF. The CDR3 nucleotides are TGTGCCAGCAGCTTAGACCACAGGGGGCCGGGTGAAAAACTGTTTTTT.

The rearrangement links TRBV23-1 to TRBJ2-6; a weak D match, TRBD1 (6 bases). TRBV23-1 is flagged as an ORF with uncertain function. The CDR3 sequence is 18 residues long. V was shortened by 2 bases and J by 1 base, with 15 bases between the two germline ends. The chain's CDR3 is CASSQPGQSHSGANVLTF. Here the CDR3 DNA reads TGCGCCAGCAGTCAACCAGGACAGAGTCATTCTGGGGCCAACGTCCTGACTTTC.

The V and J genes are TRBV2 and TRBJ2-7; 8 bases map to TRBD1. V gave up 10 bases and J gave up 6 bases; unmatched junction bases: 8. From germline, CDR1 is SNHLY and CDR2 FYNNEI. The CDR3 is 12 amino acids. The CDR3 region has the DNA TGTGCCAACACCGGACAGGGAGGCGAGCAGTACTTC. Translated, it gives CANTGQGGEQYF.

The count of this clone is one. J is TRBJ1-1 and V is TRBV19, with TRBD1 matching 9 bases. CDR3 length equals 13 residues. The germline CDR1 and CDR2 sequences are LNHDA and SQIVND (reference sequence). The V segment lost 1 base and the J segment 11 bases; nucleotides outside the gene matches: 5. CDR3 protein: CASSIGTGGYAFF. CDR3 bases: TGTGCCAGTAGTATAGGCACAGGGGGCTACGCTTTCTTT.

The CDR3 reads CSVEGGRASGEQFF. The CDR3 nucleotides read TGCAGCGTTGAAGGTGGGAGGGCCTCGGGTGAGCAGTTCTTC. The chain carries TRBV29-1 and TRBJ2-1, with 7 bases fitting TRBD2. The germline CDR1 and CDR2 sequences are SQVTM and ANQGSEA. The trim removed 1 base at V and 9 bases at J, leaving 9 bases unmatched. The CDR3 extends over 14 amino acids.

The gene calls are TRBV6-1 and TRBJ1-1, with 7 bases that match TRBD1. The CDR3 totals 11 residues. In germline, CDR1 is MNHNS, CDR2 SASEGT. V shed 7 bases and J 8 bases; nucleotides not matched to a gene: 4. CDR3 DNA sequence: TGTGCCAGCACCCAGGGGGGGGAAGCTTTCTTT. It encodes CASTQGGEAFF.

In this sample, this clone turned up once. This chain connects TRBV4-1 to TRBJ2-1; D is perhaps TRBD1 or TRBD2 (5 bases each). Trimming took 4 bases from V and 4 from J, leaving 17 bases between them. Germline V gene lookup returns CDR1 MGHRA and CDR2 YSYEKL. This CDR3 spans 16 amino acids. CDR3 nucleotide sequence: TGCGCCAGCAGCCGACAACTAGGGACCCTTTACAATGAGCAGTTCTTC. Amino acids: CASSRQLGTLYNEQFF.

This chain joins TRBV7-9 and TRBJ2-7, with 7 nucleotides matching TRBD1. J was trimmed by 5 bases and V by 1 base; bases with no gene match: 8. There are 15 residues in the CDR3. CDR1 SEHNR and CDR2 FQNEAQ come from the germline V gene (reference sequence). In nucleotides, the CDR3 is TGTGCCAGCAGCTTAGGGCAGGGGGTGATGGACGAGCAGTACTTC. It is translated as CASSLGQGVMDEQYF.

As concerns this clone: The sample has other DNA sequences that encode this CDR3 too. V is TRBV28 and J is TRBJ2-1; no clear D gene. Germline V gene data show CDR1 as MDHEN and CDR2 as SYDVKM. CDR3 length: 12 amino acids. V lost 3 bases, J lost 6 bases, and 6 bases lay in between. CDR3 DNA: TGTGCCAGCAGTTTTAGGCCCAATGAGCAGTTCTTC. Protein product: CASSFRPNEQFF.

The V and J genes are TRBV7-9 and TRBJ2-3, with no clear D. Trimming took off 2 bases at V and 7 bases at J, with 22 bases between the two ends. CDR1 and CDR2 from the germline V gene are SEHNR and FQNEAQ (reference sequence). The CDR3 has 17 amino acids. The CDR3 bases are TGTGCCAGCAGCTTAACGACCGATTCAATCCGATTCAATACGCAGTATTTT. This encodes CASSLTTDSIRFNTQYF.

V usage is TRBV28 and J usage is TRBJ2-7; 8 nucleotides agree with TRBD1. The CDR3 length is 17 residues. Germline CDR1 reads MDHEN; CDR2 reads SYDVKM. The V segment lost 1 base and the J segment 2 bases; nucleotides outside the gene matches: 10. The CDR3 here is CASSLLSGTGTTYEQYF. The CDR3 coding sequence is TGTGCCAGCAGTTTATTATCCGGGACAGGAACCACCTACGAGCAGTACTTC. Looking up the rest from reference TRBV28 and TRBJ2-7 gives the full variable domain: DVKVTQSSRYLVKRTGEKVFLECVQDMDHENMFWYRQDPGLGLRLIYFSYDVKMKEKGDIPEGYSVSREKKERFSLILESASTNQTSMYLCASSLLSGTGTTYEQYFGPGTRLTVT.

V is TRBV2 and J is TRBJ1-1; D is possibly TRBD1 (5 bases). The V gene's germline CDR1 is SNHLY and CDR2 FYNNEI. The CDR3 has 14 amino acids. The germline V and J ends were trimmed by 4 bases and 3 bases, with 12 bases remaining between them. CDR3: CASSAQEGHTEAFF. CDR3 bases: TGTGCCAGCAGTGCCCAGGAGGGGCACACTGAAGCTTTCTTT.

The chain couples TRBV13 to TRBJ1-1; D is uncertain. Deletions cut 5 bases from V and 5 bases from J, with 21 bases between. Per the germline V gene, CDR1 is PRHDT and CDR2 is FYEKMQ (reference sequence). The CDR3 covers 16 residues. Here the CDR3 DNA reads TGTGCCAGCAGCGATGGAGCGACCCTTCTTTCTACTGAAGCTTTCTTT. Encoded protein: CASSDGATLLSTEAFF.

The gene calls are TRBV13 and TRBJ2-1, with a weak D call TRBD1 (6 bases). Germline CDR1 reads PRHDT; CDR2 reads FYEKMQ (reference sequence). This CDR3 is 15 amino acids long. V was shortened by 5 bases and J by 0 bases, with 11 bases between the two germline ends. The CDR3 DNA sequence: TGTGCCAGCAGCAAAACAGGGACCTCCTACAATGAGCAGTTCTTC. Its protein product is CASSKTGTSYNEQFF.